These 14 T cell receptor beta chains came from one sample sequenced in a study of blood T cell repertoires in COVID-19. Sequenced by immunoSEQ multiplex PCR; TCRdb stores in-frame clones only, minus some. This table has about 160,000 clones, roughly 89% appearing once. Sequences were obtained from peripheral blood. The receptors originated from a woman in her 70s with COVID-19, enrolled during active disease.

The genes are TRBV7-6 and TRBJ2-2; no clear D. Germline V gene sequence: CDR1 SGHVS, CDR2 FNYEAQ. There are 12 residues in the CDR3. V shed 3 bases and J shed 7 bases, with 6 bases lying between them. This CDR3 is CASSFPGGELFF. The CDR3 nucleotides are TGTGCCAGCAGCTTTCCAGGCGGGGAGCTGTTTTTT.

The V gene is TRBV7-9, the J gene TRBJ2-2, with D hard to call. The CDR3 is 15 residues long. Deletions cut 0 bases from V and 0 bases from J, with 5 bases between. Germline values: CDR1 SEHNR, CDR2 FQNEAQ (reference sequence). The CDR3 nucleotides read TGTGCCAGCAGCTTAGCCGTCGCGAACACCGGGGAGCTGTTTTTT. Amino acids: CASSLAVANTGELFF.

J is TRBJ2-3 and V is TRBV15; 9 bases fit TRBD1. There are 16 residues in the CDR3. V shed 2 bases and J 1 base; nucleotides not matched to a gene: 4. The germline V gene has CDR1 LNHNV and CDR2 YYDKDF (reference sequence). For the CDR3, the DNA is TGTGCCACCAGCAGATCACAGGGGGCTGGCACAGATACGCAGTATTTT. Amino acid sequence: CATSRSQGAGTDTQYF. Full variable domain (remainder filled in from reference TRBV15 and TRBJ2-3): DAMVIQNPRYQVTQFGKPVTLSCSQTLNHNVMYWYQQKSSQAPKLLFHYYDKDFNNEADTPDNFQSRRPNTSFCFLDIRSPGLGDTAMYLCATSRSQGAGTDTQYFGPGTRLTVL.

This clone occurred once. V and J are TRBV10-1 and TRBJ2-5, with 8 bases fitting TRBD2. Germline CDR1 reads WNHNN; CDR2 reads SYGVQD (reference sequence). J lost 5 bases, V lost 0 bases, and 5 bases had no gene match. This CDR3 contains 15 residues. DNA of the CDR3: TGCGCCAGCAGTGAGTCGAAAGCGGGGGACGAGACCCAGTACTTC. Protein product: CASSESKAGDETQYF.

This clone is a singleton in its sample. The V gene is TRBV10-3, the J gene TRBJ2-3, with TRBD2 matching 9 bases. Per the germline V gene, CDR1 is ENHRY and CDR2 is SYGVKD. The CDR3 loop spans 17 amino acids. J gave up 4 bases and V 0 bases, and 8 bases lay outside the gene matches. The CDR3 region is CAISESPGLAKADTQYF. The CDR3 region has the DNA TGTGCCATCAGTGAGTCCCCGGGACTAGCTAAGGCAGATACGCAGTATTTT.

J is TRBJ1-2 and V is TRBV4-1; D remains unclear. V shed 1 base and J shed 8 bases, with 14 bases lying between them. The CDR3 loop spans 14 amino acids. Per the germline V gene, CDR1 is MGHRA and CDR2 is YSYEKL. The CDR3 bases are TGCGCCAGCAGCCAAGGAGACACCGGTTTGGGCTACACCTTC. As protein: CASSQGDTGLGYTF.

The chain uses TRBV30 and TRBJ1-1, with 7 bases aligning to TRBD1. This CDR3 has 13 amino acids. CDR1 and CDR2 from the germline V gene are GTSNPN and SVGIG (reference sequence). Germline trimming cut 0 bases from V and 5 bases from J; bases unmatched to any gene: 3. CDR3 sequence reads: CAWSVGGRTEAFF. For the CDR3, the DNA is TGTGCCTGGAGTGTAGGGGGCCGTACTGAAGCTTTCTTT.

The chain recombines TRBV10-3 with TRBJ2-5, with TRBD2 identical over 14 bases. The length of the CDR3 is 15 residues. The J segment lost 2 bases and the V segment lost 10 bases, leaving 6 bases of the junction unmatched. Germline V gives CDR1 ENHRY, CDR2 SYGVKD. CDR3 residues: CATRLAGGNQETQYF. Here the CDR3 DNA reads TGTGCCACCCGACTAGCGGGGGGGAATCAAGAGACCCAGTACTTC.

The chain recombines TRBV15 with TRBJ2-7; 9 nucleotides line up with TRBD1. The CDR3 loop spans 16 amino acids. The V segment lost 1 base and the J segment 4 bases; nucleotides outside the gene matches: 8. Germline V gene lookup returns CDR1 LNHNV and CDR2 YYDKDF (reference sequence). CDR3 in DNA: TGTGCCACCAGCAGAGTCCCTCCGACAGGGGGATACGAGCAGTACTTC. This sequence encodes CATSRVPPTGGYEQYF.

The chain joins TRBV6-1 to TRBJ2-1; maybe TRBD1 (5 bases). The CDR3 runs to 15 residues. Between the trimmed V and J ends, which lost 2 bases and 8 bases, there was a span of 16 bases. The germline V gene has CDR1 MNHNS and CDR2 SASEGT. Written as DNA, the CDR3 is TGTGCCAGCAGTGAATCGGGCAGGGAATGGGATGAGCAGTTCTTC. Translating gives CASSESGREWDEQFF.

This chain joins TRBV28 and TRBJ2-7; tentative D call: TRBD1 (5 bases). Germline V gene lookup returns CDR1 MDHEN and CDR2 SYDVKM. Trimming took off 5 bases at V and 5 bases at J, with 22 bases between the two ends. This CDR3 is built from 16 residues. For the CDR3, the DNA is TGTGCCAGCAGTCTTAGGAAGGGGCAGGGTGGCCACGAGCAGTACTTC. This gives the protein CASSLRKGQGGHEQYF.

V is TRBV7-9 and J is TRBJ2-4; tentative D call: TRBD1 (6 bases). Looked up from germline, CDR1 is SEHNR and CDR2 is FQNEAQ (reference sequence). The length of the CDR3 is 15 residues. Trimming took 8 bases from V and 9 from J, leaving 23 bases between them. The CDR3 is CASSLTGPLPGIQYF. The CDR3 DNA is TGTGCCAGCTCTTTGACAGGTCCGCTACCCGGCATTCAGTACTTC.

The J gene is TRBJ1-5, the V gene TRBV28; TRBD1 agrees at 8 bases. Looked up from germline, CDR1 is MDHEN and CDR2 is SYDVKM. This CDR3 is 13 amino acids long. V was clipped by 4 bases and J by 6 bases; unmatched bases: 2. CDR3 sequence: CASSWQGAQPQHF. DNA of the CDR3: TGTGCCAGCAGTTGGCAGGGGGCTCAGCCCCAGCATTTT. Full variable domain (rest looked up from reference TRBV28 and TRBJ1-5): DVKVTQSSRYLVKRTGEKVFLECVQDMDHENMFWYRQDPGLGLRLIYFSYDVKMKEKGDIPEGYSVSREKKERFSLILESASTNQTSMYLCASSWQGAQPQHFGDGTRLSIL.

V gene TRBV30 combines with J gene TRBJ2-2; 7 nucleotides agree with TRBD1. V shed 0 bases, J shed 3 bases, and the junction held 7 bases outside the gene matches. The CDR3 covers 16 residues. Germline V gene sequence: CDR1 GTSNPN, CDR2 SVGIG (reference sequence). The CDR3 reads CAWSVPTGTDTGELFF. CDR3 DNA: TGTGCCTGGAGTGTACCCACCGGGACAGACACCGGGGAGCTGTTTTTT.